The entry below gives a single T cell receptor beta chain sequence along with its context. Some clones are missing from TCRdb's copy, which holds only in-frame ones; the method was immunoSEQ multiplex PCR. The sample lists nearly 55,000 clones, more than 70% occurring once. This entry comes from a study of blood T cell repertoires in COVID-19. There are 15 residues in the CDR3. CDR1 LNHNV and CDR2 YYDKDF come from the germline V gene (reference sequence). J was trimmed by 0 bases and V by 5 bases; bases with no gene match: 5. The V and J genes are TRBV15 and TRBJ2-7, with 9 bases identical to TRBD1. The receptor was isolated from a man in his 70s with active COVID-19. The sequencing sample was made of peripheral blood. CDR3 protein: CATSVAGQGSYEQYF. The CDR3 DNA reads as TGTGCCACCAGCGTTGCGGGACAGGGCTCCTACGAGCAGTACTTC.